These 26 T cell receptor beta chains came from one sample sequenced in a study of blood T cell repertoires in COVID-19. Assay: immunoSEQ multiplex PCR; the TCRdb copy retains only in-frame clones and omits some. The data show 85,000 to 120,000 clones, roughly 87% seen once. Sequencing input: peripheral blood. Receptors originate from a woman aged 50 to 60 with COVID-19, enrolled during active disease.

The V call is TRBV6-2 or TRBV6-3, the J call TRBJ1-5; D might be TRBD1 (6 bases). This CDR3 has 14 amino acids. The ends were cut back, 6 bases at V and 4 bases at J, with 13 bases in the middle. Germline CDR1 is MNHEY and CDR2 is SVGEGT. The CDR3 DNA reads TGTGCCAGCAGCAAACAGGGTGAGAATCAGCCCCAGCATTTT. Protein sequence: CASSKQGENQPQHF.

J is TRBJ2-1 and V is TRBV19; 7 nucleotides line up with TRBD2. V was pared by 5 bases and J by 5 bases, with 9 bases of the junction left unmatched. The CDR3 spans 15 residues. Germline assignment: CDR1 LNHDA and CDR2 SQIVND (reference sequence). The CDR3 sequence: CASSPTAGPNNEQFF. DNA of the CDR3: TGTGCCAGTAGTCCAACAGCGGGACCAAACAATGAGCAGTTCTTC. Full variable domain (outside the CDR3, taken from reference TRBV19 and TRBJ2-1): DGGITQSPKYLFRKEGQNVTLSCEQNLNHDAMYWYRQDPGQGLRLIYYSQIVNDFQKGDIAEGYSVSREKKESFPLTVTSAQKNPTAFYLCASSPTAGPNNEQFFGPGTRLTVL.

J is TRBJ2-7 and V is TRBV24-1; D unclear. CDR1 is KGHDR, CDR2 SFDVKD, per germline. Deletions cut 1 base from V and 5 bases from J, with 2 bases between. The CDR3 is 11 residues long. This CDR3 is CATSDFDEQYF. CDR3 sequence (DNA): TGTGCCACCAGTGATTTCGACGAGCAGTACTTC.

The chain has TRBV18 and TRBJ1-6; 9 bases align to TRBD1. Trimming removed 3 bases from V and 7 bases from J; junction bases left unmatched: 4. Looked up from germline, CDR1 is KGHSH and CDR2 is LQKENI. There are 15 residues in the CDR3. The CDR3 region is CASSPRTGVNSPLHF. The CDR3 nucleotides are TGTGCCAGCTCACCCCGGACAGGGGTCAATTCACCCCTCCACTTT. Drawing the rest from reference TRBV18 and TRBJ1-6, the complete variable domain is NAGVMQNPRHLVRRRGQEARLRCSPMKGHSHVYWYRQLPEEGLKFMVYLQKENIIDESGMPKERFSAEFPKEGPSILRIQQVVRGDSAAYFCASSPRTGVNSPLHFGNGTRLTVT.

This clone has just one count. The CDR3 reads CASSWAGGQYEQYF. CDR3 nucleotide sequence: TGTGCCAGCAGTTGGGCGGGGGGCCAATACGAGCAGTACTTC. V is TRBV6-2 or TRBV6-3 and J is TRBJ2-7; the match to TRBD2 covers 8 bases. V lost 4 bases to trimming and J lost 4 bases; unmatched junction nucleotides: 6. CDR3 length equals 14 residues. The germline CDR1 and CDR2 sequences are MNHEY and SVGEGT.

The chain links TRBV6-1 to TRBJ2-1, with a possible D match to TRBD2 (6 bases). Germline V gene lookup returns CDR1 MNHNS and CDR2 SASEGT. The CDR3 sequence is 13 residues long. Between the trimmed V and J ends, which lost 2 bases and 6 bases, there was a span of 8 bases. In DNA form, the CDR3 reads TGTGCCAGCAGTGAACTGGGGGGCAATGAGCAGTTCTTC. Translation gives CASSELGGNEQFF.

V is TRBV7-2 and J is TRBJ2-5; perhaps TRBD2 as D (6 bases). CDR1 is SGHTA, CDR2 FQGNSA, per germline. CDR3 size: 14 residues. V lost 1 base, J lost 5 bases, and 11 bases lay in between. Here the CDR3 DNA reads TGTGCCAGCAGCTTAGACGCGGGGTGGGAGACCCAGTACTTC. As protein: CASSLDAGWETQYF.

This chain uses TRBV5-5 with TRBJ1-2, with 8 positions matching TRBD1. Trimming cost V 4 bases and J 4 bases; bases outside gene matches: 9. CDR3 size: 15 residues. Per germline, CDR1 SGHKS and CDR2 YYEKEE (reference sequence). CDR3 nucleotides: TGTGCCAGCAGCCAGACAGGGGTCCTCCCCTATGGCTACACCTTC. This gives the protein CASSQTGVLPYGYTF.

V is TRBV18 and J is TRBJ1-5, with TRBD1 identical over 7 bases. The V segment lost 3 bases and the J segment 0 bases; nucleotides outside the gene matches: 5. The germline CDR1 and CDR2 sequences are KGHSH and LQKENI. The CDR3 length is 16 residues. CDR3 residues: CASSPTGTASNQPQHF. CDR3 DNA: TGTGCCAGCTCACCTACCGGGACAGCTAGCAATCAGCCCCAGCATTTT.

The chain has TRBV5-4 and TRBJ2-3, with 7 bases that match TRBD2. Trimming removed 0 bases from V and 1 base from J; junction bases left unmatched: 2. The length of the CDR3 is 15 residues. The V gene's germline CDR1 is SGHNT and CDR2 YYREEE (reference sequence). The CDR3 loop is CASSLGGGGTDTQYF. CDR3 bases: TGTGCCAGCAGCTTGGGTGGGGGGGGCACAGATACGCAGTATTTT.

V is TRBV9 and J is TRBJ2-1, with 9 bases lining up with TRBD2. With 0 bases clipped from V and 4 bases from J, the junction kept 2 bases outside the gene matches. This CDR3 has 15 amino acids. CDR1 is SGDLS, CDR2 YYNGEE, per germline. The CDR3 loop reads CASSVGSGGYNEQFF. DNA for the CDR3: TGTGCCAGCAGCGTAGGAAGCGGGGGGTACAATGAGCAGTTCTTC. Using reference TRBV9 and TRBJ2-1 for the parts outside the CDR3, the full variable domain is DSGVTQTPKHLITATGQRVTLRCSPRSGDLSVYWYQQSLDQGLQFLIQYYNGEERAKGNILERFSAQQFPDLHSELNLSSLELGDSALYFCASSVGSGGYNEQFFGPGTRLTVL.

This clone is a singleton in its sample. CDR3 bases: TGTGCCAGCAGCTTGTCTTCGGGACAGGGCGAAAAACTGTTTTTT. Translated, it gives CASSLSSGQGEKLFF. The chain carries TRBV5-5 and TRBJ1-4; TRBD1 matches at 9 bases. V shed 1 base, J shed 8 bases, and the junction held 6 bases outside the gene matches. This CDR3 is 15 amino acids long. Germline-derived CDR1 and CDR2 are SGHKS and YYEKEE (reference sequence).

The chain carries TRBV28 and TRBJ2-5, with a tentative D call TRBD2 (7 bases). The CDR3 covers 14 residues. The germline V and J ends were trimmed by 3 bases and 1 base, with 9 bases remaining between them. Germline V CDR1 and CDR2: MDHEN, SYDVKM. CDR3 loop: CASSFGGAQETQYF. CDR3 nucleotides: TGTGCCAGCAGTTTTGGGGGGGCCCAAGAGACCCAGTACTTC.

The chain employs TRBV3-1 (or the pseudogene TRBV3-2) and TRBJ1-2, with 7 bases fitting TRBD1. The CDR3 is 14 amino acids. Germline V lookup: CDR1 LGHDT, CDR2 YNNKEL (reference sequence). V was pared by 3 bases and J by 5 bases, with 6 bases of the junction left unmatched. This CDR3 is CASSHSTGTYGYTF. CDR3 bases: TGTGCCAGCAGCCACTCGACAGGGACATATGGCTACACCTTC.

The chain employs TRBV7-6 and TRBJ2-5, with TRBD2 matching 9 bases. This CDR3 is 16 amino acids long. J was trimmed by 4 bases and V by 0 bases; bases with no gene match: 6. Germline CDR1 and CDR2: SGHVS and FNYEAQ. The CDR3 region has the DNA TGTGCCAGCAGCTTAGCGTCGGTAGCGGGGGTAGAGACCCAGTACTTC. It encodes CASSLASVAGVETQYF.

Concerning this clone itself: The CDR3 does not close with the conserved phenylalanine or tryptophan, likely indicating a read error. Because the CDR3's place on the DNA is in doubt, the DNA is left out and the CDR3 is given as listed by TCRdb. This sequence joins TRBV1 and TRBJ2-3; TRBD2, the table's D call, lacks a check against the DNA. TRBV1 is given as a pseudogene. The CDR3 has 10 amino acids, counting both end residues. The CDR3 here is CTSSHHLRPR.

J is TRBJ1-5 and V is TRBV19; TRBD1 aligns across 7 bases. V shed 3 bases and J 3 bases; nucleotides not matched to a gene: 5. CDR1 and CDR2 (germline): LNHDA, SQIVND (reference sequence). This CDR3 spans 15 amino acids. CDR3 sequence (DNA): TGTGCCAGTAGTATTGAGGACAGGCTCAATCAGCCCCAGCATTTT. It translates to CASSIEDRLNQPQHF. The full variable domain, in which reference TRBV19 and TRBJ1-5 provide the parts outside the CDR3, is DGGITQSPKYLFRKEGQNVTLSCEQNLNHDAMYWYRQDPGQGLRLIYYSQIVNDFQKGDIAEGYSVSREKKESFPLTVTSAQKNPTAFYLCASSIEDRLNQPQHFGDGTRLSIL.

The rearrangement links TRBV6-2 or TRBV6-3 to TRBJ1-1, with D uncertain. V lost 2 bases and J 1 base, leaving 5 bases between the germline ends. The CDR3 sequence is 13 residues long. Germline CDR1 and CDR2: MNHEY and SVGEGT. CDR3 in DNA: TGTGCCAGCAGTTACACCGGGAACACTGAAGCTTTCTTT. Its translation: CASSYTGNTEAFF.

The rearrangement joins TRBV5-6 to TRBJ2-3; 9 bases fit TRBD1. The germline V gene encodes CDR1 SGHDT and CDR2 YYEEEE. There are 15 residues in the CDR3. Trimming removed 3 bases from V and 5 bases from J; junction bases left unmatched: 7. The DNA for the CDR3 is TGTGCCAGCAGCTGGTCGGGACAGGGCAAAGATACGCAGTATTTT. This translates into CASSWSGQGKDTQYF.

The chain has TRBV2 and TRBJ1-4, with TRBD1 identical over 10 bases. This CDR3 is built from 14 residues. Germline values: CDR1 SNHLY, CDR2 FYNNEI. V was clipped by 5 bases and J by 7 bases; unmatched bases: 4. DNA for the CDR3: TGTGCCAGCAGTCTTGACAGGGGGCCTGAAAAACTGTTTTTT. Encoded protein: CASSLDRGPEKLFF.

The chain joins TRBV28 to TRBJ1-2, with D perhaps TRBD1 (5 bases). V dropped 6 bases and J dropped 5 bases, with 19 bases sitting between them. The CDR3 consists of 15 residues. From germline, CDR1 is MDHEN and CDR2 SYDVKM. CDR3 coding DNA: TGTGCCAGCAGCTCCCCGACGGGGGGAGGGTATGGCTACACCTTC. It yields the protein CASSSPTGGGYGYTF.

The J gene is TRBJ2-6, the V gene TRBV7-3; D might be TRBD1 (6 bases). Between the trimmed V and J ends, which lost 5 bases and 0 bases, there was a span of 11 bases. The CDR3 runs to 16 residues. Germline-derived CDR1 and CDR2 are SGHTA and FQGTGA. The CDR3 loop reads CASSLRTASGANVLTF. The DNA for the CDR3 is TGTGCCAGCAGCCTCCGGACAGCCTCTGGGGCCAACGTCCTGACTTTC.

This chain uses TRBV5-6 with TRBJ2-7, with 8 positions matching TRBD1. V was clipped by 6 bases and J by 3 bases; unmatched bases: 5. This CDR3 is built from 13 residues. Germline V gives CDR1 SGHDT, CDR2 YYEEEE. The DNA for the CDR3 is TGTGCCAGCACCAAGGACAGGGTCTACGAGCAGTACTTC. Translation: CASTKDRVYEQYF.

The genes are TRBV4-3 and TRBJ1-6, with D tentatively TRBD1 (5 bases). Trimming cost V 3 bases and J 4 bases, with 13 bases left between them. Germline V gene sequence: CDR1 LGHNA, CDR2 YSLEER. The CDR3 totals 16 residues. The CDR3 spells CASSQGGTPYNSPLHF. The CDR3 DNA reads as TGCGCCAGCAGCCAGGGGGGGACTCCGTATAATTCACCCCTCCACTTT.

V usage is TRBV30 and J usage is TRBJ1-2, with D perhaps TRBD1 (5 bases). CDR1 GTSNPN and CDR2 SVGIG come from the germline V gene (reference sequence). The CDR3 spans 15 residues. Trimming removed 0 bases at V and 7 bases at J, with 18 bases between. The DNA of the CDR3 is TGTGCCTGGAGTGTATCCGGACAAGGGGTGCTTGGCTACACCTTC. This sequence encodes CAWSVSGQGVLGYTF.

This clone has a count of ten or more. CDR3 nucleotide sequence: TGTGCCAGCAGCCCACGGACTAGCGGGGGCGGCACAGATACGCAGTATTTT. It is translated as CASSPRTSGGGTDTQYF. This chain links TRBV11-3 with TRBJ2-3; 13 nucleotides match TRBD2. V lost 5 bases and J lost 1; bases outside the gene matches: 6. Germline CDR1 is SGHNT and CDR2 is YENEEA. The CDR3 is made up of 17 amino acids.